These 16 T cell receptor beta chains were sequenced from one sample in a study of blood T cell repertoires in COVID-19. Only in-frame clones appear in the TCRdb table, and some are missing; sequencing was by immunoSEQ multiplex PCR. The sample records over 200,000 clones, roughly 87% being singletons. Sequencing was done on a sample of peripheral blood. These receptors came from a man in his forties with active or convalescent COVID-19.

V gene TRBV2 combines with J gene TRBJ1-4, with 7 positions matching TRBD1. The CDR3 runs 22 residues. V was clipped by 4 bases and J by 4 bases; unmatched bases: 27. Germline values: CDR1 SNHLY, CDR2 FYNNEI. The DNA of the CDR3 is TGTGCCAGCAGTGGTTTGAGGACAGGAAGCAAGCCGTACCCAATATATAATGAAAAACTGTTTTTT. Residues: CASSGLRTGSKPYPIYNEKLFF. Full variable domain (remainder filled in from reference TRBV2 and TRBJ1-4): EPEVTQTPSHQVTQMGQEVILRCVPISNHLYFYWYRQILGQKVEFLVSFYNNEISEKSEIFDDQFSVERPDGSNFTLKIRSTKLEDSAMYFCASSGLRTGSKPYPIYNEKLFFGSGTQLSVL.

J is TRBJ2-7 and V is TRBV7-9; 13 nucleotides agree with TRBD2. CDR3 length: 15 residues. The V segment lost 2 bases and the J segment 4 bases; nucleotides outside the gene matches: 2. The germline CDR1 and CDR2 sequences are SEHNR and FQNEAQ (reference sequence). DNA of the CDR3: TGTGCCAGCAGCTTAACTAGCGGGAGGGAATACGAGCAGTACTTC. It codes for CASSLTSGREYEQYF.

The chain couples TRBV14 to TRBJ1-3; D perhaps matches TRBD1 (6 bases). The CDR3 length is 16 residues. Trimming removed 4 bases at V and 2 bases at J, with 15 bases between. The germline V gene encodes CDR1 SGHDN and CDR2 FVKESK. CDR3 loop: CASSPFQGKAGNTIYF. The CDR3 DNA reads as TGTGCCAGCAGCCCTTTTCAGGGGAAGGCTGGAAACACCATATATTTT.

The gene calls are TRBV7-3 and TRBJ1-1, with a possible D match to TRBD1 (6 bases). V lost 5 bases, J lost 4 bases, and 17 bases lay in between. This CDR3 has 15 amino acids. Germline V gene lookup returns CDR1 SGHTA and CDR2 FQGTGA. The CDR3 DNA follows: TGTGCCAGCAGCCCCCATGGTAGAGGGGGCACTGAAGCTTTCTTT. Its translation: CASSPHGRGGTEAFF.

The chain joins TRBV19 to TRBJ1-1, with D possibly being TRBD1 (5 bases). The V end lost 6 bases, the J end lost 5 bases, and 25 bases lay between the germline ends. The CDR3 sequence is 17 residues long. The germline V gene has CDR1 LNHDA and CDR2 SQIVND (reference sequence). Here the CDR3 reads CASSTGRDSPEGTEAFF. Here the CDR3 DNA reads TGTGCCAGTAGCACCGGGCGGGACTCGCCAGAAGGGACTGAAGCTTTCTTT.

CDR3 sequence (DNA): TGTGCCAGCAGCCCCCTACCTTCAGGGGGCACTGAAGCTTTCTTT. This sequence encodes CASSPLPSGGTEAFF. The chain couples TRBV13 to TRBJ1-1, with 7 nucleotides matching TRBD1. V dropped 5 bases and J dropped 4; count of bases not matched to a gene: 10. This CDR3 is built from 15 residues. Germline V gene lookup returns CDR1 PRHDT and CDR2 FYEKMQ (reference sequence).

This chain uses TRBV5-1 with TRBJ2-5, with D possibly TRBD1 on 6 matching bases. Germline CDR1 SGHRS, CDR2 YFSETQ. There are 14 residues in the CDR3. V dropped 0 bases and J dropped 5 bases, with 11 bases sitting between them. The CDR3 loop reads CASSLDRDAETQYF. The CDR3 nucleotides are TGCGCCAGCAGCTTGGACAGGGACGCGGAGACCCAGTACTTC.

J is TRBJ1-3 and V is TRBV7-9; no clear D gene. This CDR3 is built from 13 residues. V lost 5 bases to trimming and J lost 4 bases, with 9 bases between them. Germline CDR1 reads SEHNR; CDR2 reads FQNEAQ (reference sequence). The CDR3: CASSTHTGNTIYF. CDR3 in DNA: TGTGCCAGCAGCACCCATACAGGAAACACCATATATTTT.

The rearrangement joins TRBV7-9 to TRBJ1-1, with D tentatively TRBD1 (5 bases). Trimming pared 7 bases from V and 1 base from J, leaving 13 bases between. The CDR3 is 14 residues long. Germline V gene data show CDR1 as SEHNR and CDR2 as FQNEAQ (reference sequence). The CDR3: CASTLTATNTEAFF. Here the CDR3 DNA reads TGTGCCAGCACCCTGACAGCGACGAACACTGAAGCTTTCTTT. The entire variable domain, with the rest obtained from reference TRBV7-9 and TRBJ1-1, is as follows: DTGVSQNPRHKITKRGQNVTFRCDPISEHNRLYWYRQTLGQGPEFLTYFQNEAQLEKSRLLSDRFSAERPKGSFSTLEIQRTEQGDSAMYLCASTLTATNTEAFFGQGTRLTVV.

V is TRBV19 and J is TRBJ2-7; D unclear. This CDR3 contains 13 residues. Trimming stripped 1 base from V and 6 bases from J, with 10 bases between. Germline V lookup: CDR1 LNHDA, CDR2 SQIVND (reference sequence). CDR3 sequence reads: CASSIVPPGEQYF. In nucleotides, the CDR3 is TGTGCCAGTAGTATAGTCCCCCCGGGCGAGCAGTACTTC.

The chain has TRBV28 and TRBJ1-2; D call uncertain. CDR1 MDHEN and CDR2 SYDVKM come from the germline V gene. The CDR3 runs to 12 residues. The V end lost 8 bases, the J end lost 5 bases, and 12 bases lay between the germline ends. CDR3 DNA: TGTGCCAGCGGAGGGCAAGGGTATGGCTACACCTTC. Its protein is CASGGQGYGYTF.

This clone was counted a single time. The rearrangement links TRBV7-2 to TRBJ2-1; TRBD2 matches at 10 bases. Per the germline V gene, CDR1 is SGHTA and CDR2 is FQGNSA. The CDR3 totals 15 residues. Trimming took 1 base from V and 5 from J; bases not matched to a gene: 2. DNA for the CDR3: TGTGCCAGCAGCTTAGTAGCGGGAGGCGACAATGAGCAGTTCTTC. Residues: CASSLVAGGDNEQFF.

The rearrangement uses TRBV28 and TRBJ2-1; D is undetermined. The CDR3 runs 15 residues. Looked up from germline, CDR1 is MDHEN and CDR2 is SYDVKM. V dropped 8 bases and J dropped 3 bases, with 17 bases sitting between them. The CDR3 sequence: CASFPTTEIYNEQFF. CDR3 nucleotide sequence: TGTGCCAGCTTTCCTACGACGGAGATCTACAATGAGCAGTTCTTC.

The CDR3 coding sequence is TGTGCCAGCTCACCCAGGACAGGGGCCCCGGTGGGGAATGAGCAGTTCTTC. It encodes CASSPRTGAPVGNEQFF. The rearrangement joins TRBV18 to TRBJ2-1, with 9 bases identical to TRBD1. The trim removed 3 bases at V and 7 bases at J, leaving 13 bases unmatched. This CDR3 comprises 17 residues. Germline CDR1 reads KGHSH; CDR2 reads LQKENI.

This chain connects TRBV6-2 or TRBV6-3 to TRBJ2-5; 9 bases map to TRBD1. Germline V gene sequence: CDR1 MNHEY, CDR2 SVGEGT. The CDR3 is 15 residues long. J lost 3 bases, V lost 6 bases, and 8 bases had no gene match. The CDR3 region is CASSGDTGGKETQYF. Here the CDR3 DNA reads TGTGCCAGCAGCGGGGATACAGGGGGCAAAGAGACCCAGTACTTC.

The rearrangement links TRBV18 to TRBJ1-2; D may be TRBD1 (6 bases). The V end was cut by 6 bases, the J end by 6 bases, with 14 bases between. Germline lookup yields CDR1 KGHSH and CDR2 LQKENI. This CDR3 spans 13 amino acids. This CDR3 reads CASSVQGPDGYTF. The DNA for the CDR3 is TGTGCCAGCTCGGTACAGGGCCCGGATGGCTACACCTTC.